This T cell receptor beta chain was sequenced for a study of response to subunit inactivated influenza vaccine (dated by TCRdb to between 2017 and 2018). Context from the whole study: To follow how T cells responded to a trivalent subunit inactivated influenza vaccine, the researchers relied on deep quantitative profiling of the T cell receptor repertoire. Here is what the overall study found, with its caveats: The authors suggested that each seasonal influenza vaccination may recruit only a limited number of new T cells.

CDR1 SEHNR and CDR2 FQNEAQ were looked up in the germline V gene (reference sequence). V trim: 5 bases; J trim: 0 bases; unmatched bases: 7. The CDR3, from cysteine to phenylalanine, totals 16 residues. The retained sequence is limited to the CDR3, 48 bases, with the frame set at the first base. Library method: RT-PCR. This sample was sequenced with an Illumina HiSeq 2500. TCRdb reprocessing: public reads trimmed at Q25 with fastp, clones called with MiXCR, in-frame beta chains kept. Entries that share a CDR3 protein sequence are merged under the most common genes and DNA. The sample table records 650,000 or so distinct CDR3 sequences; 12% to 15% of these occur just once. The ten most abundant clones make up around 7.6% of the sample. This clonotype was counted a few times. The antigen it recognizes is unknown. No per-base quality is available; no much larger clone lies one base away.

Material: PBMCs from blood, obtained 14 to 15 days before vaccination. In this chain, TRBV7-9 is recombined with TRBJ2-1, with 7 bases matching TRBD1. This sequence was found in a man aged 45-65 years who received an inactivated influenza vaccine. Donor details come from another sample of the same person, matched by shared clones. The CDR3 region reads CASSPPTGYSYNEQFF. The DNA reads TGTGCCAGCAGCCCCCCGACAGGGTACTCCTACAATGAGCAGTTCTTC.